This T cell receptor beta chain originates from a study of pediatric ulcerative colitis. Whole-study findings and limits: Rectal pinch biopsies may have included blood-derived T cells, especially in patients with overt colitis.

One to two pinch biopsies were taken from the rectum during colonoscopy. Libraries were prepared by immunoSEQ multiplex PCR; TCRdb keeps only in-frame clonotypes and omits some of them. The sample records 30,000 or so clones, roughly 77% being singletons. V was shortened by 2 bases and J by 11 bases, with 13 bases between the two germline ends. Germline CDR1 and CDR2: SGHDT and YYEEEE. The CDR3 is 12 residues long. Concerning this clone: Its specificity is not known.

This chain connects TRBV5-6 to TRBJ1-1; D is possibly TRBD1 (6 bases). The material sequenced was gut tissue. The receptor was derived from a boy younger than 18 with mild ulcerative colitis. The CDR3 DNA is TGTGCCAGCAGCTTCGGGGGCCCGGCGGCTTTCTTT. Amino acid sequence: CASSFGGPAAFF.